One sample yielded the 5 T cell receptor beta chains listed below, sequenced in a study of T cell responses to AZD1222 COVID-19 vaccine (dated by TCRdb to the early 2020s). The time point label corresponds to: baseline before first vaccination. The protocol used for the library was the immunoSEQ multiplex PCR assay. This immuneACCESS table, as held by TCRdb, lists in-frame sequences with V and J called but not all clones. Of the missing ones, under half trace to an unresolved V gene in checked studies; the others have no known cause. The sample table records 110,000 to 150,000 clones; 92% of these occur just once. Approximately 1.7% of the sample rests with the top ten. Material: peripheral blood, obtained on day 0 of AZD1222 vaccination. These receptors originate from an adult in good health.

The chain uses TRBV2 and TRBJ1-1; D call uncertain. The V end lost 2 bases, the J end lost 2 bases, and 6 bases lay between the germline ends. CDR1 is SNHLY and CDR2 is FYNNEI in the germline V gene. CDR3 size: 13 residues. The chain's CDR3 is CASSENTNTEAFF. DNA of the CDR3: TGTGCCAGCAGTGAAAACACCAACACTGAAGCTTTCTTT.

In DNA form, the CDR3 reads TGTGCCAGCAGAACCGTATATGGCTACACCTTC. It codes for CASRTVYGYTF. The chain is built from TRBV6-6 and TRBJ1-2; no reliable D call. The V end lost 6 bases, the J end lost 5 bases, and 7 bases lay between the germline ends. The germline CDR1 and CDR2 sequences are MNHNY and SVGAGI (reference sequence). This CDR3 has 11 amino acids.

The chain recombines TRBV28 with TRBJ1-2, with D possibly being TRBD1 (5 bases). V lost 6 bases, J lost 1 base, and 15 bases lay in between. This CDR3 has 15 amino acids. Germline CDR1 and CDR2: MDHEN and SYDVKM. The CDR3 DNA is TGTGCCAGCAGCTCTCCCGGGACCGATAACTATGGCTACACCTTC. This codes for CASSSPGTDNYGYTF.

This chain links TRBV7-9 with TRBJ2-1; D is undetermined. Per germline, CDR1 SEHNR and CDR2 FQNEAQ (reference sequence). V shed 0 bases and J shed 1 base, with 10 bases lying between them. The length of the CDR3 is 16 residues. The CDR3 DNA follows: TGTGCCAGCAGCTTAGCGATGACGCCATCCTACAATGAGCAGTTCTTC. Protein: CASSLAMTPSYNEQFF. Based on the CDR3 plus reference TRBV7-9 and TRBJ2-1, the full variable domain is DTGVSQNPRHKITKRGQNVTFRCDPISEHNRLYWYRQTLGQGPEFLTYFQNEAQLEKSRLLSDRFSAERPKGSFSTLEIQRTEQGDSAMYLCASSLAMTPSYNEQFFGPGTRLTVL.

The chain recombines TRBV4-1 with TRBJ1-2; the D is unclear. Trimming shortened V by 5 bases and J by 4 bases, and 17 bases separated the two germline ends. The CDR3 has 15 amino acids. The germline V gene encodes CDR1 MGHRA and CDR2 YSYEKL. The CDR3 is CASSSQDGPIYGYTF. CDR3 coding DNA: TGCGCCAGCAGCTCTCAGGACGGACCAATCTATGGCTACACCTTC.